This entry lists 4 T cell receptor beta chains sequenced from one sample in a study of shared clonotypes between healthy human individuals. Data came from immunoSEQ multiplex PCR; TCRdb stores just in-frame clones and leaves some out. This sample has nearly 750,000 clones; over 60% occur once, and the top ten carry over 1.5%. Sequencing was performed on memory CD4+ T cells sorted from blood. Subset of the sample: CD45RA-negative fraction. These receptors were collected from a woman aged 30 to 39 in good health.

This CDR3 reads CASRDPGTGIQPQHF. The CDR3 DNA sequence: TGTGCCAGTAGGGATCCCGGGACAGGAATTCAGCCCCAGCATTTT. The chain carries TRBV19 and TRBJ1-5, with 8 bases fitting TRBD1. Germline CDR1 and CDR2: LNHDA and SQIVND (reference sequence). The CDR3 is 15 amino acids. Germline trimming cut 6 bases from V and 6 bases from J; bases unmatched to any gene: 10.

This chain connects TRBV5-1 to TRBJ1-2; 7 bases agree with TRBD1. In germline, CDR1 is SGHRS, CDR2 YFSETQ. J lost 6 bases, V lost 4 bases, and 6 bases had no gene match. The CDR3 spans 13 residues. In DNA, the CDR3 is TGCGCCAGCAGCCAGGGGGGTGAGGATGGCTACACCTTC. It translates to CASSQGGEDGYTF.

The chain links TRBV19 to TRBJ2-7; D assignment may be TRBD1 or TRBD2 (5 bases each). From germline, CDR1 is LNHDA and CDR2 SQIVND (reference sequence). The V end was cut by 3 bases, the J end by 2 bases, with 14 bases between. CDR3 length equals 15 residues. CDR3 nucleotides: TGTGCCAGTAGTATCGGGACGCACCCTGCCTACGAGCAGTACTTC. Its translation: CASSIGTHPAYEQYF. The full variable domain, with the rest looked up from reference TRBV19 and TRBJ2-7, is DGGITQSPKYLFRKEGQNVTLSCEQNLNHDAMYWYRQDPGQGLRLIYYSQIVNDFQKGDIAEGYSVSREKKESFPLTVTSAQKNPTAFYLCASSIGTHPAYEQYFGPGTRLTVT.

The chain is built from TRBV4-1 and TRBJ2-2; no clear D gene. The CDR3 covers 16 residues. Germline CDR1 and CDR2: MGHRA and YSYEKL. The V and J ends lost 5 bases and 0 bases respectively, with 13 bases between them. The CDR3 region is CASSYHGGTNTGELFF. DNA for the CDR3: TGCGCCAGCAGCTATCACGGTGGGACGAACACCGGGGAGCTGTTTTTT.